The 20 T cell receptor beta chains below all came from one sample that was sequenced in a study of early T cells in non-severe SARS-CoV-2 infection. TCRdb recomputed calls from the 5' RACE reads with MiXCR, one row per CDR3 protein. The sample includes 15,000 to 25,000 distinct CDR3 sequences, roughly 4.6% of them seen just once. Sequences were obtained from whole blood. These receptors were collected from an adult who was a healthcare worker with PCR-confirmed SARS-CoV-2 infection or an uninfected control (not recorded which).

This clonotype has a count of ten or more. CDR3 sequence: CSATELAGGPDTQYF. The DNA for the CDR3 is TGCAGTGCTACCGAACTAGCGGGGGGGCCAGATACGCAGTATTTT. J is TRBJ2-3 and V is TRBV20-1, with TRBD2 matching 13 bases. V was pared by 4 bases and J by 4 bases, with 5 bases of the junction left unmatched. This CDR3 is built from 15 residues. Germline V gives CDR1 DFQATT, CDR2 SNEGSKA (reference sequence).

This clonotype was found many times. J is TRBJ2-7 and V is TRBV20-1; no definite D call. Germline V gene lookup returns CDR1 DFQATT and CDR2 SNEGSKA (reference sequence). CDR3 length equals 15 residues. Trimming stripped 2 bases from V and 0 bases from J, with 14 bases between. For the CDR3, the DNA is TGCAGTGCTAGACCACTGTACGGACCCTCCTACGAGCAGTACTTC. Translated, it gives CSARPLYGPSYEQYF.

This clonotype was observed many times. The genes are TRBV29-1 and TRBJ1-1; 9 nucleotides agree with TRBD1. The V and J ends lost 4 bases and 3 bases, in that order; junction bases with no gene match: 3. The CDR3 is made up of 13 amino acids. Germline values: CDR1 SQVTM, CDR2 ANQGSEA. CDR3: CSVVRDRDTEAFF. The CDR3 DNA is TGCAGCGTTGTCCGGGACAGGGACACTGAAGCTTTCTTT.

There are many counts of this clonotype. The chain employs TRBV12-3 or TRBV12-4 and TRBJ1-3; TRBD1 agrees at 8 bases. The CDR3 is 16 residues long. V lost 4 bases, J lost 1 base, and 6 bases stayed unmatched. Here the CDR3 reads CASSSRTGGSGNTIYF. The CDR3 DNA reads TGTGCCAGCAGTTCTAGAACAGGGGGTTCTGGAAACACCATATATTTT.

In its sample, this clonotype was seen many times. The chain couples TRBV5-5 to TRBJ1-2, with 9 bases aligning to TRBD1. Germline CDR1 reads SGHKS; CDR2 reads YYEKEE (reference sequence). The CDR3 loop spans 14 amino acids. Trimming at V came to 1 base and at J to 8 bases, leaving 6 bases not matched to a gene. CDR3 coding DNA: TGTGCCAGCAGCTTGCAAGGACAGGGGATCGGCTACACCTTC. This translates into CASSLQGQGIGYTF.

This clonotype was seen many times. The chain is built from TRBV7-2 and TRBJ2-7; D is perhaps TRBD2 (5 bases). CDR3 size: 14 residues. Germline lookup yields CDR1 SGHTA and CDR2 FQGNSA. V dropped 5 bases and J dropped 1 base, with 12 bases sitting between them. CDR3 region: CASSQRQRSYEQYF. In nucleotides, the CDR3 is TGTGCCAGCAGCCAACGGCAGCGGTCCTACGAGCAGTACTTC.

This clonotype was recorded many times. V is TRBV18 and J is TRBJ1-5; D may be TRBD1 (5 bases). V was clipped by 3 bases and J by 7 bases, with 16 bases between them. Per the germline V gene, CDR1 is KGHSH and CDR2 is LQKENI. The CDR3 spans 15 residues. The DNA of the CDR3 is TGTGCCAGCTCACCGGGGGGAAGGTTCGAACAGCCCCAGCATTTT. It yields the protein CASSPGGRFEQPQHF.

This clonotype was recorded at least ten times. The rearrangement joins TRBV5-1 to TRBJ2-3; D perhaps matches TRBD2 (6 bases). Germline CDR1 is SGHRS and CDR2 is YFSETQ. With 3 bases removed from V and 6 bases from J, the gap between germline ends came to 11 bases. The CDR3 spans 13 residues. DNA of the CDR3: TGCGCCAGCAGCTGGGGGGTAGGGGATACGCAGTATTTT. This codes for CASSWGVGDTQYF.

This clonotype was seen at least ten times. The chain employs TRBV6-5 and TRBJ1-5, with 9 nucleotides matching TRBD1. The germline V gene has CDR1 MNHEY and CDR2 SVGAGI. V lost 5 bases and J lost 7; bases outside the gene matches: 6. The CDR3 length is 14 residues. The CDR3: CASSRGQGDQPQHF. The CDR3 bases are TGTGCCAGCAGTAGGGGACAGGGAGACCAGCCCCAGCATTTT.

This clonotype was recorded many times. The chain joins TRBV29-1 to TRBJ2-5; maybe TRBD1 (6 bases). The CDR3 has 13 amino acids. CDR1 is SQVTM and CDR2 is ANQGSEA in the germline V gene. Trimming took 2 bases from V and 1 from J, leaving 8 bases between them. In nucleotides, the CDR3 is TGCAGCGTTGAAAGGACAGTCCAAGAGACCCAGTACTTC. Residues: CSVERTVQETQYF.

This clonotype was picked up many times. The chain recombines TRBV12-3 or TRBV12-4 with TRBJ2-1, with D possibly matching TRBD2 (5 bases). V gave up 8 bases and J gave up 6 bases, with 11 bases separating them. This CDR3 contains 12 residues. CDR3: CASRTPSNEQFF. CDR3 bases: TGTGCCAGCCGGACTCCTTCCAATGAGCAGTTCTTC.

This clonotype occurred many times. The gene calls are TRBV7-6 and TRBJ2-2, with D tentatively TRBD1 (6 bases). Trimming cost V 1 base and J 0 bases, with 15 bases left between them. This CDR3 spans 18 amino acids. Germline CDR1 is SGHVS and CDR2 is FNYEAQ. The CDR3 reads CASSLEARTAANTGELFF. CDR3 DNA sequence: TGTGCCAGCAGCTTAGAGGCGAGGACAGCCGCGAACACCGGGGAGCTGTTTTTT.

This clonotype was counted at least ten times. The chain employs TRBV20-1 and TRBJ2-7, with D tentatively TRBD2 (5 bases). The CDR3 loop spans 12 amino acids. Trimming took off 3 bases at V and 2 bases at J, with 8 bases between the two ends. Germline assignment: CDR1 DFQATT and CDR2 SNEGSKA (reference sequence). This CDR3 is CSARREAYEQYF. DNA for the CDR3: TGCAGTGCTAGGAGGGAAGCCTACGAGCAGTACTTC.

This clonotype was detected only a few times. The chain carries TRBV5-1 and TRBJ2-3; D tentatively fits TRBD1 or TRBD2 (5 bases each). V was clipped by 1 base and J by 2 bases, with 11 bases between them. CDR3 length: 15 residues. Germline CDR1 reads SGHRS; CDR2 reads YFSETQ. CDR3 in amino acids: CASSLMGEFTDTQYF. The CDR3 DNA is TGCGCCAGCAGCTTGATGGGGGAGTTCACAGATACGCAGTATTTT.

In its sample, this clonotype was seen many times. The chain joins TRBV12-5 to TRBJ1-3, with 8 bases identical to TRBD1. In germline, CDR1 is LGHNT, CDR2 FRNRAP. V dropped 0 bases and J dropped 0; count of bases not matched to a gene: 10. This CDR3 is built from 19 residues. CDR3 DNA sequence: TGTGCTAGTGGTTTGGTACTTCCCGGGACAGGCCTCTCTGGAAACACCATATATTTT. Protein: CASGLVLPGTGLSGNTIYF.

The rearrangement joins TRBV29-1 to TRBJ2-7; D gene ambiguous. CDR3 length: 12 residues. Trimming shortened V by 6 bases and J by 3 bases, and 12 bases separated the two germline ends. Germline loops: CDR1 SQVTM, CDR2 ANQGSEA. The CDR3 DNA sequence: TGCAGCGTATCAAATAGTCACTACGAGCAGTACTTC. Its translation: CSVSNSHYEQYF.

In its sample, this clonotype was seen many times. The chain links TRBV20-1 to TRBJ2-3; 10 bases map to TRBD1. From germline, CDR1 is DFQATT and CDR2 SNEGSKA (reference sequence). The CDR3 covers 14 residues. The V segment lost 3 bases and the J segment 7 bases; nucleotides outside the gene matches: 7. CDR3: CSASRDRGLYTQYF. For the CDR3, the DNA is TGCAGTGCTAGTCGAGACAGGGGGCTTTATACGCAGTATTTT.

By share, this clonotype ranks as medium-sized (0.01 to 0.1%). J is TRBJ1-2 and V is TRBV6-6, with a tentative D call TRBD1 (6 bases). Looked up from germline, CDR1 is MNHNY and CDR2 is SVGAGI (reference sequence). The CDR3 length is 12 residues. Trimming removed 7 bases from V and 1 base from J, with 7 bases in between. CDR3 DNA sequence: TGTGCCAGCATGGGACATAACTATGGCTACACCTTC. It translates to CASMGHNYGYTF.

This clonotype is judged medium-sized. V usage is TRBV6-2 or TRBV6-3 and J usage is TRBJ2-6; D gene uncertain. The CDR3 runs to 18 residues. Germline V CDR1 and CDR2: MNHEY, SVGEGT. V was trimmed by 6 bases and J by 0 bases, leaving 18 bases between them. The CDR3 region has the DNA TGTGCCAGCAGGCTCTGGGGAATTGACCCCTCTGGGGCCAACGTCCTGACTTTC. The encoded protein is CASRLWGIDPSGANVLTF.

This clonotype counts as medium-sized (0.01 to 0.1%). The V and J genes are TRBV12-3 or TRBV12-4 and TRBJ2-3; maybe TRBD2 (7 bases). The CDR3 is made up of 15 amino acids. V was clipped by 6 bases and J by 2 bases, with 15 bases between them. Written as DNA, the CDR3 is TGTGCCAGCAGCCGGGGGGACACCTTCACAGATACGCAGTATTTT. This encodes CASSRGDTFTDTQYF.